The rows below give T cell receptor beta chains drawn from one sample of a study of radiation and T cells in renal cell carcinoma. Clones were sequenced by immunoSEQ multiplex PCR, and TCRdb holds only the in-frame ones, with some missing. The data show around 140,000 clones, around 78% seen once. The material sequenced was blood, taken from a patient whose treatment included radiotherapy and nephrectomy. These receptors all come from a woman aged 45-59 years with renal cell carcinoma. Both conserved end residues are part of each CDR3. A D gene is named only where the DNA matches it firmly. Size is stated for part of the rows, as once, few or many counts, or as a class when the clone is expanded.

v_gene	abundance	j_gene	d_gene	CDR3aa	CDR3nt
TRBV9	-	TRBJ2-6	TRBD1	CASSVATGARSGANVLTF	TGTGCCAGCAGCGTAGCCACAGGGGCCCGCTCTGGGGCCAACGTCCTGACTTTC
TRBV4-3	-	TRBJ2-7	TRBD2	CASSQGLAGAYEQYF	TGCGCCAGCAGCCAAGGACTAGCGGGAGCATACGAGCAGTACTTC
TRBV10-3	few	TRBJ1-1	-	CAIRGQTEAFF	TGTGCCATCAGAGGACAGACTGAAGCTTTCTTT
TRBV7-9	-	TRBJ2-1	TRBD2	CASSLGAGGRVEQFF	TGTGCCAGCAGCCTAGGAGCGGGGGGCCGGGTTGAGCAGTTCTTC
TRBV6-5	-	TRBJ1-1	-	CASNRGVMNTEAFF	TGTGCCAGCAATAGAGGGGTTATGAACACTGAAGCTTTCTTT
TRBV9	-	TRBJ1-1	-	CASSVSTGDEAFF	TGTGCCAGCAGCGTAAGTACAGGTGATGAAGCTTTCTTT
TRBV7-9	few	TRBJ1-2	-	CASSLGGPEGGYTF	TGTGCCAGCAGCTTAGGGGGCCCGGAGGGTGGCTACACCTTC
TRBV19	-	TRBJ1-3	-	CASSRDVEHRSGNTIYF	TGTGCCAGTAGTCGGGACGTCGAGCATCGCTCTGGAAACACCATATATTTT
TRBV4-3	-	TRBJ1-6	-	CASSQESLGTENSPLHF	TGCGCCAGCAGCCAAGAGTCGCTCGGGACTGAGAATTCACCCCTCCACTTT
TRBV5-1	once	TRBJ1-4	-	CASSVRANEKLFF	TGCGCCAGCAGCGTCCGGGCTAATGAAAAACTGTTTTTT
TRBV9	-	TRBJ2-5	-	CASSVIFGETQYF	TGTGCCAGCAGCGTAATATTCGGAGAGACCCAGTACTTC
TRBV15	-	TRBJ2-7	-	CATSRDAADPYEQYF	TGTGCCACCAGCAGAGATGCGGCAGATCCCTACGAGCAGTACTTC
TRBV2	-	TRBJ2-3	-	CASRGLNTDTQYF	TGTGCCAGCAGGGGACTGAACACAGATACGCAGTATTTT
TRBV27	-	TRBJ1-5	-	CASSFSGEGNQPQHF	TGTGCCAGCAGTTTCTCGGGGGAGGGCAATCAGCCCCAGCATTTT
TRBV30	-	TRBJ1-1	TRBD1	CAVDRANTEAFF	TGTGCCGTGGACAGGGCGAACACTGAAGCTTTCTTT
TRBV4-1	-	TRBJ2-3	-	CASSQDLAGSWADTQYF	TGCGCCAGCAGCCAAGATTTGGCGGGAAGTTGGGCAGATACGCAGTATTTT
TRBV5-5	-	TRBJ1-3	-	CASSSRTDGSGNTIYF	TGTGCCAGCAGCTCTCGGACGGATGGCTCTGGAAACACCATATATTTT
TRBV19	-	TRBJ1-6	-	CASSLGLWGSSYNSPLHF	TGTGCCAGTAGTCTAGGCCTATGGGGGTCCTCCTATAATTCACCCCTCCACTTT
TRBV19	-	TRBJ2-1	-	CASSTSGPGQFF	TGTGCCAGTAGTACCTCAGGCCCCGGGCAGTTCTTC
TRBV9	-	TRBJ1-1	TRBD1	CASSQDRGLGNTEAFF	TGTGCCAGCAGCCAGGACAGGGGGCTTGGGAACACTGAAGCTTTCTTT
TRBV6-1	-	TRBJ1-5	TRBD1	CATSPGQDQPQHF	TGTGCCACCTCCCCGGGACAGGATCAGCCCCAGCATTTT
TRBV18	-	TRBJ2-6	TRBD1	CASSSFWGQGDWANVLTF	TGTGCCAGCTCATCATTCTGGGGACAGGGGGACTGGGCCAACGTCCTGACTTTC
TRBV5-6	-	TRBJ2-1	-	CASSHYKGRINEQFF	TGTGCCAGCAGCCACTACAAGGGGCGCATCAATGAGCAGTTCTTC
TRBV4-1	-	TRBJ1-1	-	CASSSAPYLNEAFF	TGCGCCAGCTCGTCTGCCCCCTACCTAAATGAAGCTTTCTTT
TRBV5-1	-	TRBJ1-6	-	CASSLEGNNSPLHF	TGCGCCAGCAGCTTGGAGGGAAATAATTCACCCCTCCACTTT
TRBV9	-	TRBJ2-1	TRBD2	CASSVAGLAGANNEQFF	TGTGCCAGCAGCGTAGCCGGGCTAGCGGGGGCCAACAATGAGCAGTTCTTC
TRBV5-1	-	TRBJ2-2	TRBD1	CASSGTPGTGENTGELFF	TGCGCCAGCAGCGGGACTCCCGGGACAGGGGAGAACACCGGGGAGCTGTTTTTT
TRBV7-2	-	TRBJ2-7	TRBD2	CASSAGGHGEQYF	TGTGCCAGCTCAGCGGGGGGGCATGGCGAGCAGTACTTC
TRBV10-1	-	TRBJ2-5	TRBD2	CASSVGTTQETQYF	TGCGCCAGCAGTGTCGGGACTACTCAAGAGACCCAGTACTTC
TRBV28	once	TRBJ1-2	-	CASSDSFVTNYGYTF	TGTGCCAGCAGTGACAGTTTCGTGACTAACTATGGCTACACCTTC
TRBV4-3	-	TRBJ1-2	TRBD1	CASSQTGTGIGGYTF	TGCGCCAGCAGCCAGACTGGGACAGGGATAGGGGGCTACACCTTC
TRBV29-1	few	TRBJ2-1	TRBD1	CSVKGTGTSYNEQFF	TGCAGCGTCAAAGGGACAGGAACATCCTACAATGAGCAGTTCTTC
TRBV5-1	-	TRBJ2-5	-	CATRVDRQETQYF	TGCGCCACTAGAGTCGACAGACAAGAGACCCAGTACTTC
TRBV11-2	-	TRBJ2-5	TRBD2	CASSGPGGETQYF	TGTGCCAGCAGCGGGCCGGGGGGGGAGACCCAGTACTTC
TRBV7-2	-	TRBJ1-1	-	CASSPSSPAEAFF	TGTGCCAGCAGCCCCTCCTCTCCCGCAGAAGCTTTCTTT
TRBV29-1	-	TRBJ2-5	-	CSGAGGRETQYF	TGCAGCGGAGCCGGCGGTAGGGAGACCCAGTACTTC
TRBV2	-	TRBJ1-1	-	CASVGAVLDHTEAFF	TGTGCCAGCGTTGGGGCGGTCCTTGACCACACTGAAGCTTTCTTT
TRBV15	-	TRBJ2-2	-	CATSSRGRDSGELFF	TGTGCCACCAGCAGTAGAGGAAGGGATAGCGGGGAGCTGTTTTTT
TRBV27	-	TRBJ2-5	TRBD2	CASSSMSGGQETQYF	TGTGCCAGCAGTTCAATGAGCGGGGGGCAAGAGACCCAGTACTTC
TRBV13	-	TRBJ1-1	-	CASSFGRVTEAFF	TGTGCCAGCAGCTTCGGTAGGGTCACTGAAGCTTTCTTT
TRBV19	-	TRBJ1-6	-	CASSIEGTISYNSPLHF	TGTGCCAGTAGTATAGAAGGGACGATCTCCTATAATTCACCCCTCCACTTT
TRBV28	-	TRBJ2-1	-	CASSHGNNEQFF	TGTGCCAGCAGCCACGGTAACAATGAGCAGTTCTTC
TRBV19	-	TRBJ2-7	TRBD1	CASTPRQGGSYEQYF	TGTGCCAGTACCCCAAGACAGGGGGGGTCCTACGAGCAGTACTTC
TRBV28	-	TRBJ1-5	-	CASSRQSNQPQHF	TGTGCCAGCAGCCGACAGAGCAATCAGCCCCAGCATTTT
TRBV5-1	-	TRBJ2-5	-	CASSSSAAETQYF	TGCGCCAGCAGCTCCTCGGCCGCGGAGACCCAGTACTTC
TRBV19	-	TRBJ2-7	TRBD1	CASGADRGYEQYF	TGTGCCAGTGGGGCAGACAGGGGCTACGAGCAGTACTTC
TRBV6-6	once	TRBJ2-2	-	CASSSRAATGELFF	TGTGCCAGCAGCTCCCGAGCCGCCACCGGGGAGCTGTTTTTT
TRBV7-8	-	TRBJ1-4	TRBD1	CASSLEGRGPSNEKLFF	TGTGCCAGCAGCTTAGAAGGCAGGGGGCCGTCTAATGAAAAACTGTTTTTT
TRBV6-6	once	TRBJ2-7	TRBD1	CASSYGGQGSHEQYF	TGTGCCAGCAGTTACGGCGGACAGGGGTCCCACGAGCAGTACTTC
TRBV18	-	TRBJ1-1	TRBD1	CASSSGGANTEAFF	TGTGCCAGCTCATCAGGGGGGGCAAACACTGAAGCTTTCTTT
TRBV9	few	TRBJ1-5	-	CASSVAAGNQPQHF	TGTGCCAGCAGCGTAGCCGCCGGTAATCAGCCCCAGCATTTT
TRBV11-2	-	TRBJ2-7	-	CASSLGTYSDEQYF	TGTGCCAGCAGCTTAGGGACATATAGCGACGAGCAGTACTTC
TRBV18	few	TRBJ2-1	-	CASSPPSYNEQFF	TGTGCCAGCTCACCACCCTCATACAATGAGCAGTTCTTC
TRBV4-3	-	TRBJ2-7	-	CASSQDGRSYEQYF	TGCGCCAGCAGCCAAGATGGGCGGTCCTACGAGCAGTACTTC